This TCR beta chain was retrieved from a study of siplizumab effects on memory and regulatory T cells. Study-level findings and limits: Naive versus memory phenotype went unassigned for roughly 80-96% of proliferating CD4+ or CD8+ clones.

This CDR3 contains 15 residues. The V and J ends lost 0 bases and 5 bases, in that order; junction bases with no gene match: 5. Germline values: CDR1 KGHSH, CDR2 LQKENI. Sequencing of each sample assayed 75,000 to 100,000 TCR templates. Profiled with immunoSEQ multiplex PCR; TCRdb holds only in-frame clones, not every one. The data show over 95,000 clones, over 85% seen once. As concerns this clone: Its antigen is unknown.

The sequence was obtained from a human donor in good health. The J gene is TRBJ2-7, the V gene TRBV18; TRBD1 matches 9 bases. Sequencing was done on a sample of non-Treg CD4+ T cells sorted from blood. For the CDR3, the DNA is TGTGCCAGCTCACCACCTACAGGGGGCCCCAACGAGCAGTACTTC. It yields the protein CASSPPTGGPNEQYF.